This T cell receptor (beta chain) is drawn from a study of beta chain features in type 1 diabetes. Since all of the isolated RNA was reverse transcribed, expressed TCRB transcripts were what got sequenced. The assay was immunoSEQ multiplex PCR, and TCRdb's table has in-frame clones only and misses some. This table holds 40,000 to 45,000 clones, around 48% found once. The germline V gene has CDR1 LGHNA and CDR2 YNFKEQ. CDR3 length equals 16 residues. The V gene end was trimmed by 4 bases and the J gene end by 0 bases; junction bases not matched to a gene: 4. This receptor was obtained from a woman aged 18-29 years in good health. This chain joins TRBV4-2 and TRBJ2-3; 10 nucleotides align to TRBD2. Sequences were obtained from central memory CD4+ T cells from blood. As DNA, the CDR3 is TGTGCCAGCAGCCGCGAGACTAGCGGGAGCACAGATACGCAGTATTTT. Its translation: CASSRETSGSTDTQYF.